The present entry profiles one T cell receptor beta chain with its context. Time point: newly diagnosed, previously untreated cHL patient sample. Thawed PBMCs were subjected to magnetic negative selection, which yielded isolated CD8+ T cells. Libraries were prepared by immunoSEQ multiplex PCR; TCRdb keeps only in-frame clonotypes and omits some of them. Among about 14,000 clones listed, around 93% were seen once. The CDR3 loop spans 15 amino acids. V dropped 0 bases and J dropped 4; count of bases not matched to a gene: 3. Germline V CDR1 and CDR2: SGHRS, YFSETQ. The data are from a study of PD-1 blockade in classical Hodgkin lymphoma.

The TCR originated in a human donor with classical Hodgkin lymphoma. Sequences were obtained from CD8+ T cells from blood. The chain combines TRBV5-1 with TRBJ1-3; 8 nucleotides match TRBD1. The CDR3 here is CASSLEDRAGNTIYF. The CDR3 DNA sequence: TGCGCCAGCAGCTTGGAGGACAGGGCAGGAAACACCATATATTTT.